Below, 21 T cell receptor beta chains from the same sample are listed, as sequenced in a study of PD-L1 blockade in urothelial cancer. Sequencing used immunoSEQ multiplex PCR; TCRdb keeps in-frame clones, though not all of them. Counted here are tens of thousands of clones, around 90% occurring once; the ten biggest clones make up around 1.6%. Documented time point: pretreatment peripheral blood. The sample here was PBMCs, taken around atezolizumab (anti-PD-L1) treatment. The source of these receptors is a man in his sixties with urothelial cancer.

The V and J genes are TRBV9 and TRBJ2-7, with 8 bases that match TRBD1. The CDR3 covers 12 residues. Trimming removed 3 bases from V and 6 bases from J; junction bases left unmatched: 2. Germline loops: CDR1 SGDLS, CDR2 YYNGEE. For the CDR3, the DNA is TGTGCCAGCAGCGCAGGGACAGGCGAGCAGTACTTC. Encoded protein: CASSAGTGEQYF.

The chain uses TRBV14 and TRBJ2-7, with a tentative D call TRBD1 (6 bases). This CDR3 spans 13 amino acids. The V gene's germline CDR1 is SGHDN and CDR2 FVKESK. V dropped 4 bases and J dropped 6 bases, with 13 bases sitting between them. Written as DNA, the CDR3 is TGTGCCAGCAGCCCCCAGTCAGGGGCCGAGCAGTACTTC. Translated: CASSPQSGAEQYF.

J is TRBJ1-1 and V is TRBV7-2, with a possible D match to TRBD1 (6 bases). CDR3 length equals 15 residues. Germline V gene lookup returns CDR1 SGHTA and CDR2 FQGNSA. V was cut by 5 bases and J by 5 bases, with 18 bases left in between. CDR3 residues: CASSPPAGVETEAFF. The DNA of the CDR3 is TGTGCCAGCAGCCCCCCGGCAGGGGTCGAAACTGAAGCTTTCTTT.

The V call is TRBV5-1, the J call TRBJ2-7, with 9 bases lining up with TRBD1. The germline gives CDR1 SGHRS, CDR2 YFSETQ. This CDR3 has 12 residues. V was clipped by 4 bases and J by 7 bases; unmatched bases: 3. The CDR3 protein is CASSRTGEEQYF. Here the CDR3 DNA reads TGCGCCAGCAGCAGGACAGGGGAGGAGCAGTACTTC.

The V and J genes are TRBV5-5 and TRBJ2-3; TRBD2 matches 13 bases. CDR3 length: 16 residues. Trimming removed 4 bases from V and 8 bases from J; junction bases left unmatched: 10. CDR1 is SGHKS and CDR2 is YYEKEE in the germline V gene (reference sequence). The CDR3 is CASSPGLAGAAGTQYF. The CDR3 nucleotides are TGTGCCAGCAGCCCCGGACTAGCGGGAGCCGCAGGTACGCAGTATTTT.

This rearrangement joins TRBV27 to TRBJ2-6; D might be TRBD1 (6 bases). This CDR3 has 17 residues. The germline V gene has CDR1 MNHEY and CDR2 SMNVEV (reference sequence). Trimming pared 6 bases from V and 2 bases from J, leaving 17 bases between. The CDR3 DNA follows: TGTGCCAGCAGCCCTGGGGTTTGGGGGCCTGGGGCCAACGTCCTGACTTTC. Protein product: CASSPGVWGPGANVLTF.

The CDR3: CASSLGRGETQYF. CDR3 DNA: TGTGCCAGCAGCCTTGGCAGGGGTGAGACCCAGTACTTC. The chain combines TRBV7-9 with TRBJ2-5; D is possibly TRBD1 (6 bases). The V gene's germline CDR1 is SEHNR and CDR2 FQNEAQ (reference sequence). The CDR3 runs 13 residues. Trimming left V 5 bases short and J 5 bases short, with 12 bases between.

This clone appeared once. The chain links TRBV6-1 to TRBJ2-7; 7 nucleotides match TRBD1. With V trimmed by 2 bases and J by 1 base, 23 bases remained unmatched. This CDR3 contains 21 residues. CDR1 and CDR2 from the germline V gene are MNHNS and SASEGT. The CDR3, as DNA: TGTGCCAGCAGTGAATTTCCGGACTTGGGACAGTACATGAGCCTATCCTACGAGCAGTACTTC. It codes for CASSEFPDLGQYMSLSYEQYF.

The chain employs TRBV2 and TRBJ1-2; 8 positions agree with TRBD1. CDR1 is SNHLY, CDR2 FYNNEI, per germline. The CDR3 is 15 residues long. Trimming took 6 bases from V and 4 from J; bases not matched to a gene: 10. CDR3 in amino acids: CASRPAGQGVYGYTF. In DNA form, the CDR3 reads TGTGCCAGCAGACCGGCCGGACAGGGAGTCTATGGCTACACCTTC.

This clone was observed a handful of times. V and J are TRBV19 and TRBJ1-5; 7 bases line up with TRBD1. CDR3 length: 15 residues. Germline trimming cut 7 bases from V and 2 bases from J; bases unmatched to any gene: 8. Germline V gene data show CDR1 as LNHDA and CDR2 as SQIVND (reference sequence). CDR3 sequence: CASTDRDGGNQPQHF. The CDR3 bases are TGTGCCAGTACAGACAGGGATGGAGGCAATCAGCCCCAGCATTTT.

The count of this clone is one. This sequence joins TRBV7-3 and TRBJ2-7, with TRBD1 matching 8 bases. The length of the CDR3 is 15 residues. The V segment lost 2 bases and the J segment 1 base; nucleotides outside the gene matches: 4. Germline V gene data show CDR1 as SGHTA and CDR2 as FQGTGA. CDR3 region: CASSLGQGLSYEQYF. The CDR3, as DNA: TGTGCCAGCAGCTTAGGACAGGGCTTATCCTACGAGCAGTACTTC.

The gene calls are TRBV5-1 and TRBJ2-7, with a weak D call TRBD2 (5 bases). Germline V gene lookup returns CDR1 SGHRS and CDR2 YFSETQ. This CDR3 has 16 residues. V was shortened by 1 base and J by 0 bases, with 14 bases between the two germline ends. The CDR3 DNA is TGCGCCAGCAGCTTGTTTCCGGGAAAAAACTCCTACGAGCAGTACTTC. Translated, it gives CASSLFPGKNSYEQYF.

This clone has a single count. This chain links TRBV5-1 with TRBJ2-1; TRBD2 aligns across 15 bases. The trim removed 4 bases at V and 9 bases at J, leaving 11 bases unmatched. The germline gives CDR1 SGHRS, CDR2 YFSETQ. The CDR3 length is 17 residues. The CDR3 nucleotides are TGCGCCAGCAGCGGAGGGACTAGCGGGGGGCCTGTCACTGAGCAGTTCTTC. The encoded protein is CASSGGTSGGPVTEQFF.

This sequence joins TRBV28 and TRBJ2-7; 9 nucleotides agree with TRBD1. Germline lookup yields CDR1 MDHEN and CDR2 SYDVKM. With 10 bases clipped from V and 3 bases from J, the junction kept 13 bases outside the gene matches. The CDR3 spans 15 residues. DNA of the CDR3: TGTGCCACCGGTGGCTCCGGGACAGGGCTCTACGAGCAGTACTTC. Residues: CATGGSGTGLYEQYF.

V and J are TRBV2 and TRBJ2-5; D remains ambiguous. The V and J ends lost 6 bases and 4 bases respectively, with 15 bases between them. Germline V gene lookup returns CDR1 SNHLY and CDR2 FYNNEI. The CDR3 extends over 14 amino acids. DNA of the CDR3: TGTGCCAGCAGGAGCTTCCTTGCAGGAGAGACCCAGTACTTC. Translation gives CASRSFLAGETQYF.

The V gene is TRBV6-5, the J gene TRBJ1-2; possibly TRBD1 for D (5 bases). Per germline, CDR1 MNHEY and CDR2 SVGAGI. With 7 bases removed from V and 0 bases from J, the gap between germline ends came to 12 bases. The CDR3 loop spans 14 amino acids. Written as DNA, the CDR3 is TGTGCCAGCACCCCGGACATAGCTAACTATGGCTACACCTTC. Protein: CASTPDIANYGYTF.

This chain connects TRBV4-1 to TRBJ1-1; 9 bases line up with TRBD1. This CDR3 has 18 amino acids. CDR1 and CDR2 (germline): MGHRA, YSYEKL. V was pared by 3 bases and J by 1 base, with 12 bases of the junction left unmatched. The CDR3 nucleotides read TGCGCCAGCAGCCAGCGATACGCGACAGGGGGTAGGAACACTGAAGCTTTCTTT. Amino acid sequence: CASSQRYATGGRNTEAFF.

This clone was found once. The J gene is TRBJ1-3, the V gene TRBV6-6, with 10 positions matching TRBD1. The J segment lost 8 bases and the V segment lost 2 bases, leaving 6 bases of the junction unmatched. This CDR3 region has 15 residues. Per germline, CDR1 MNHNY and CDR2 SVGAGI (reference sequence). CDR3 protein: CASSYGQGDRDTIYF. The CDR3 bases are TGTGCCAGCAGTTACGGACAGGGGGATCGGGACACCATATATTTT.

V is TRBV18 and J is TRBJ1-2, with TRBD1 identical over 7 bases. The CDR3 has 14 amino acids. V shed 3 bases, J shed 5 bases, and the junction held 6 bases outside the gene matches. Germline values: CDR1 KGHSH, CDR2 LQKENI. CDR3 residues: CASSPGTELYGYTF. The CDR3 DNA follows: TGTGCCAGCTCACCGGGGACAGAGTTATATGGCTACACCTTC.

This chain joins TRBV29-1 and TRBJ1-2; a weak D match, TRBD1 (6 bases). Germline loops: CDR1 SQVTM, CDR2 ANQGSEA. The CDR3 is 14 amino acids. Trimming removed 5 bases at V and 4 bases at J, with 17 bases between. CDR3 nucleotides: TGCAGCGTTTGGATACAGGGAGCCGGCTATGGCTACACCTTC. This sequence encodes CSVWIQGAGYGYTF.

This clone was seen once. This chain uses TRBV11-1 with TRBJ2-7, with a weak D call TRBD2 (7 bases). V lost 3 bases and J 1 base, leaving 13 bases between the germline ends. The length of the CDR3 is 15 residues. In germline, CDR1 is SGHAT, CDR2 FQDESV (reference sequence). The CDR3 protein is CASSLVRGGSYEQYF. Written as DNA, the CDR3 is TGTGCCAGCAGCTTGGTAAGGGGGGGATCCTACGAGCAGTACTTC. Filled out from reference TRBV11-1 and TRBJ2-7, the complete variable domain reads EAEVAQSPRYKITEKSQAVAFWCDPISGHATLYWYRQILGQGPELLVQFQDESVVDDSQLPKDRFSAERLKGVDSTLKIQPAELGDSAMYLCASSLVRGGSYEQYFGPGTRLTVT.